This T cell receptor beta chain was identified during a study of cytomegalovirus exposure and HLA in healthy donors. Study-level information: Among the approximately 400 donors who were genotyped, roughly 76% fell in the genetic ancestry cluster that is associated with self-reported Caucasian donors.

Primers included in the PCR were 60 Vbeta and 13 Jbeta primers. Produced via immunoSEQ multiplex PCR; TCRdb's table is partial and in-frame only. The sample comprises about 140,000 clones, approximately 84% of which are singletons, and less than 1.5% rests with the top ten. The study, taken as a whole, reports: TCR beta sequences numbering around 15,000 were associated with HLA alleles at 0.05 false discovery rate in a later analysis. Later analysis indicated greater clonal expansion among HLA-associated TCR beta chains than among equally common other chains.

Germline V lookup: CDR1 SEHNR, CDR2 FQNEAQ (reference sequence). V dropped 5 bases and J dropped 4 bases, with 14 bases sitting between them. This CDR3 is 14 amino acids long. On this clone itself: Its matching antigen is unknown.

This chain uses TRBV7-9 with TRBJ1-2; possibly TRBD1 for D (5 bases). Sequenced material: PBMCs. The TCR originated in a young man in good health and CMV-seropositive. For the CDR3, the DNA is TGTGCCAGCAGCGATCAGGGTCCATTCTATGGCTACACCTTC. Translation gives CASSDQGPFYGYTF.